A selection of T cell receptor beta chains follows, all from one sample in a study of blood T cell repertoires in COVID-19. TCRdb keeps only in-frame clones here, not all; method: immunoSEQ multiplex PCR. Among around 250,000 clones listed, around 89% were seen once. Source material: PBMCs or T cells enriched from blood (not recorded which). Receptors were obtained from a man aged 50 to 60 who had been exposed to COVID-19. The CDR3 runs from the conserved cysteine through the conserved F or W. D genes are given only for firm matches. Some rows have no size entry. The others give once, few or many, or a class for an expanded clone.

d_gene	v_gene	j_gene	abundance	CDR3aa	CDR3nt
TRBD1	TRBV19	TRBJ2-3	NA	CASKQGASNTQYF	TGTGCCAGTAAACAGGGGGCGTCTAATACGCAGTATTTT
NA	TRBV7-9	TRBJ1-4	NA	CASSPPTGSEDEKLFF	TGTGCCAGCAGCCCGCCGACAGGATCTGAAGATGAAAAACTGTTTTTT
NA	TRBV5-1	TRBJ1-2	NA	CASSPDPGDYGYTF	TGCGCCAGCAGCCCGGATCCGGGGGACTATGGCTACACCTTC
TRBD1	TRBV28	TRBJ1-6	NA	CASRFGTQGAISPLHF	TGTGCCAGCAGATTTGGCACACAGGGGGCTATTTCACCCCTCCACTTT
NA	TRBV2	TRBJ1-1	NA	CASSESRGMGTEAFF	TGTGCCAGCAGTGAAAGTAGGGGGATGGGGACTGAAGCTTTCTTT
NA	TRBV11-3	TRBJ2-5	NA	CASSPGTKTQETQYF	TGTGCCAGCAGCCCCGGGACAAAAACCCAAGAGACCCAGTACTTC
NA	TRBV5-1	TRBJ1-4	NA	CASSSAGTWGEKLFF	TGCGCCAGCAGCTCCGCCGGGACTTGGGGTGAAAAACTGTTTTTT
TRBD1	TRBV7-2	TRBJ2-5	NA	CASRLTGMVQETQYF	TGTGCCAGCAGACTGACAGGGATGGTCCAAGAGACCCAGTACTTC
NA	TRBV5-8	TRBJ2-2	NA	CASSLITGFTGELFF	TGTGCCAGCAGCTTGATTACGGGGTTCACCGGGGAGCTGTTTTTT
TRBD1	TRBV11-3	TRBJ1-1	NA	CASSPPTGVAEAFF	TGTGCCAGCAGCCCACCGACAGGGGTTGCTGAAGCTTTCTTT
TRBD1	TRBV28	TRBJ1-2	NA	CASSPSDRVYGYTF	TGTGCCAGCAGTCCTTCGGACAGGGTCTATGGCTACACCTTC
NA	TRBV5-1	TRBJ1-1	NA	CASSPPGKTEAFF	TGCGCCAGCAGCCCTCCAGGGAAAACAGAAGCTTTCTTT
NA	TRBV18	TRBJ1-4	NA	CASSENRGELFF	TGTGCCAGCTCAGAGAACCGTGGAGAACTGTTTTTT
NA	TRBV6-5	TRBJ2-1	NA	CASRRDPYNEQFF	TGTGCCAGCAGGCGGGACCCCTACAATGAGCAGTTCTTC
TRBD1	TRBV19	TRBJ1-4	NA	CASSITGGDEKLFF	TGTGCCAGTAGTATCACAGGGGGCGATGAAAAACTGTTTTTT
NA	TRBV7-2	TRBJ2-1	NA	CASSPVVMRSYNEQFF	TGTGCCAGCAGCCCCGTTGTGATGCGGTCCTACAATGAGCAGTTCTTC
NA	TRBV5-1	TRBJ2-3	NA	CASSLGDSRYTDTQYF	TGCGCCAGCAGCTTGGGTGACAGCCGTTACACAGATACGCAGTATTTT
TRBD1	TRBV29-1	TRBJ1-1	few	CSVEVRRGRRGTEAFF	TGCAGCGTTGAAGTACGGAGGGGGCGCAGGGGCACTGAAGCTTTCTTT
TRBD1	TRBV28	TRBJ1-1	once	CASSTRGTGAVNTEAFF	TGTGCCAGCAGTACTAGGGGGACAGGGGCCGTGAACACTGAAGCTTTCTTT
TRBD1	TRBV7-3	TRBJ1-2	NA	CASSSGQGDGYTF	TGTGCCAGCAGCTCGGGACAGGGGGATGGCTACACCTTC
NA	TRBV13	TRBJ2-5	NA	CASSFGTRQETQYF	TGTGCCAGCAGCTTCGGGACAAGGCAAGAGACCCAGTACTTC
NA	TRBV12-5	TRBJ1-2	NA	CASGLVRGNLAYGYTF	TGTGCTAGTGGTTTGGTACGGGGGAACCTCGCCTATGGCTACACCTTC